This is a list of T cell receptor beta chains from one sample in a study of shared clonotypes between healthy human individuals. TCRdb keeps only in-frame clones here, not all; method: immunoSEQ multiplex PCR. The sample includes some 2,500,000 clones, 80% to 95% seen only once; the top ten take 0.3% to 0.45%. The source material was naive CD4+ T cells from PBMCs. Receptor source: a man aged 18 to 35 in good health. Some clones in this sample may be carry-over from other donors' samples. The CDR3 runs from the conserved cysteine through the conserved F or W. Fields, in order: D gene, V gene, J gene, CDR3 length, clone size, CDR3 DNA, CDR3 protein. A D gene is named only where the DNA matches it firmly. Clone size is given for some rows only: seen once, a few or many times, or a class if the clone is expanded.

D gene: NA
V gene: TRBV4-2
J gene: TRBJ2-7
CDR3 length: 16
clone size: NA
CDR3 DNA: TGTGCCAGCAGCCCCGACAGTACCCGGCGCGCCTACGAGCAGTACTTC
CDR3 protein: CASSPDSTRRAYEQYF

D gene: NA
V gene: TRBV29-1
J gene: TRBJ1-1
CDR3 length: 13
clone size: NA
CDR3 DNA: TGCAGCGTTAGAGACACTCGAAACACTGAAGCTTTCTTT
CDR3 protein: CSVRDTRNTEAFF

D gene: NA
V gene: TRBV7-9
J gene: TRBJ1-1
CDR3 length: 14
clone size: NA
CDR3 DNA: TGTGCCAGCAGCTTAGCAGCCATGAACACTGAAGCTTTCTTT
CDR3 protein: CASSLAAMNTEAFF

D gene: TRBD2
V gene: TRBV5-6
J gene: TRBJ2-5
CDR3 length: 15
clone size: NA
CDR3 DNA: TGTGCCAGCAGCTTGTATCTAACGGGAGGGGAGACCCAGTACTTC
CDR3 protein: CASSLYLTGGETQYF

D gene: TRBD2
V gene: TRBV4-1
J gene: TRBJ2-5
CDR3 length: 16
clone size: once
CDR3 DNA: TGCGCCAGCAGCCAAGACGTGCTAGCGGTACAAGAGACCCAGTACTTC
CDR3 protein: CASSQDVLAVQETQYF

D gene: TRBD1
V gene: TRBV6-6
J gene: TRBJ2-3
CDR3 length: 15
clone size: once
CDR3 DNA: TGTGCCAGCAGGGAACGGACAGGGGCGGCAGATACGCAGTATTTT
CDR3 protein: CASRERTGAADTQYF

D gene: NA
V gene: TRBV9
J gene: TRBJ2-5
CDR3 length: 14
clone size: NA
CDR3 DNA: TGTGCCAGCAGCGTAGGGGGGGTCCAAGAGACCCAGTACTTC
CDR3 protein: CASSVGGVQETQYF

D gene: TRBD1
V gene: TRBV5-1
J gene: TRBJ2-2
CDR3 length: 17
clone size: NA
CDR3 DNA: TGCGCCAGCAGCATGAACTCAGGGGGCGATAACACCGGGGAGCTGTTTTTT
CDR3 protein: CASSMNSGGDNTGELFF

D gene: NA
V gene: TRBV6-1
J gene: TRBJ2-1
CDR3 length: 14
clone size: NA
CDR3 DNA: TGTGCCAGCAGTGAAGCGGGACTTAACAATGAGCAGTTCTTC
CDR3 protein: CASSEAGLNNEQFF

D gene: NA
V gene: TRBV7-3
J gene: TRBJ2-7
CDR3 length: 13
clone size: few
CDR3 DNA: TGTGCCAGCAGCTTCTCCACGGCCCACGAGCAGTACTTC
CDR3 protein: CASSFSTAHEQYF

D gene: TRBD1
V gene: TRBV4-2
J gene: TRBJ2-7
CDR3 length: 17
clone size: NA
CDR3 DNA: TGTGCCAGCAGCCAAGACTCAAGACGGGACAGGGGACACGAGCAGTACTTC
CDR3 protein: CASSQDSRRDRGHEQYF

D gene: NA
V gene: TRBV18
J gene: TRBJ2-2
CDR3 length: 15
clone size: NA
CDR3 DNA: TGTGCCAGCTCACCGACACTAGAGAACACCGGGGAGCTGTTTTTT
CDR3 protein: CASSPTLENTGELFF

D gene: NA
V gene: TRBV5-6
J gene: TRBJ2-7
CDR3 length: 14
clone size: NA
CDR3 DNA: TGTGCCAGCAGCTTGGGACAGAGCTCCTACGAGCAGTACTTC
CDR3 protein: CASSLGQSSYEQYF

D gene: TRBD2
V gene: TRBV5-4
J gene: TRBJ2-1
CDR3 length: 16
clone size: NA
CDR3 DNA: TGTGCCAGCAGCTCGACCACTAGCGGATCATACAATGAGCAGTTCTTC
CDR3 protein: CASSSTTSGSYNEQFF

D gene: TRBD1
V gene: TRBV15
J gene: TRBJ2-7
CDR3 length: 15
clone size: NA
CDR3 DNA: TGTGCCACCAGCACTCGACAGGGGGTCCCCTACGAGCAGTACTTC
CDR3 protein: CATSTRQGVPYEQYF

D gene: NA
V gene: TRBV7-3
J gene: TRBJ1-3
CDR3 length: 15
clone size: NA
CDR3 DNA: TGTGCCAGCAGCTTACCCACTCCGAGGGGAAACACCATATATTTT
CDR3 protein: CASSLPTPRGNTIYF

D gene: NA
V gene: TRBV7-9
J gene: TRBJ2-5
CDR3 length: 12
clone size: NA
CDR3 DNA: TGTGCCAGCAGCCCCCGCGGAGAGACCCAGTACTTC
CDR3 protein: CASSPRGETQYF

D gene: TRBD2
V gene: TRBV10-3
J gene: TRBJ2-2
CDR3 length: 17
clone size: NA
CDR3 DNA: TGTGCCATCAGTGGATTTTACGGGGGGGCGGACACCGGGGAGCTGTTTTTT
CDR3 protein: CAISGFYGGADTGELFF

D gene: NA
V gene: TRBV30
J gene: TRBJ1-4
CDR3 length: 11
clone size: NA
CDR3 DNA: TGTGCCGCGATTATAAATGAAAAACTGTTTTTT
CDR3 protein: CAAIINEKLFF

D gene: NA
V gene: TRBV28
J gene: TRBJ2-3
CDR3 length: 14
clone size: NA
CDR3 DNA: TGTGCCAGCAGTTTTGGAGGTAGCACAGATACGCAGTATTTT
CDR3 protein: CASSFGGSTDTQYF

D gene: NA
V gene: TRBV29-1
J gene: TRBJ2-7
CDR3 length: 14
clone size: NA
CDR3 DNA: TGCAGCGTCACTGACTGGCGAGTCTCCTACGAGCAGTACTTC
CDR3 protein: CSVTDWRVSYEQYF

D gene: NA
V gene: TRBV5-8
J gene: TRBJ2-5
CDR3 length: 14
clone size: NA
CDR3 DNA: TGTGCCAGCAGCTTGGCGGTAAATGGGGAGACCCAGTACTTC
CDR3 protein: CASSLAVNGETQYF

D gene: NA
V gene: TRBV7-9
J gene: TRBJ2-3
CDR3 length: 14
clone size: NA
CDR3 DNA: TGTGCCAGCAGCTCCTATAGCGGCACAGATACGCAGTATTTT
CDR3 protein: CASSSYSGTDTQYF

D gene: NA
V gene: TRBV28
J gene: TRBJ2-2
CDR3 length: 14
clone size: few
CDR3 DNA: TGTGCCAGCAGTTTGGTCAGAGACACCGGGGAGCTGTTTTTT
CDR3 protein: CASSLVRDTGELFF

D gene: TRBD1
V gene: TRBV5-4
J gene: TRBJ2-2
CDR3 length: 15
clone size: NA
CDR3 DNA: TGTGCCAGCGGGCTTGGGACAGCAAACACCGGGGAGCTGTTTTTT
CDR3 protein: CASGLGTANTGELFF

D gene: TRBD2
V gene: TRBV7-9
J gene: TRBJ2-1
CDR3 length: 18
clone size: NA
CDR3 DNA: TGTGCCAGCAGCCCTGGACTAGCGGGAGTAGACGCCTACAATGAGCAGTTCTTC
CDR3 protein: CASSPGLAGVDAYNEQFF

D gene: NA
V gene: TRBV6-1
J gene: TRBJ2-7
CDR3 length: 11
clone size: NA
CDR3 DNA: TGTGCCAGCAGCGCGGGCTACGAGCAGTACTTC
CDR3 protein: CASSAGYEQYF